The next 27 T cell receptor beta chains were all read from a single sample in a study of shared clonotypes between healthy human individuals. Only in-frame clones appear in the TCRdb table, and some are missing; sequencing was by immunoSEQ multiplex PCR. The sample includes about 460,000 clones, about 74% seen only once; the top ten take approximately 12%. The material sequenced was PBMCs. These receptors were taken from a woman in her forties in good health. Some clones in this sample may be carry-over from other donors' samples.

V and J are TRBV28 and TRBJ2-2; D call uncertain. CDR3 length: 15 residues. Trimming pared 3 bases from V and 4 bases from J, leaving 12 bases between. CDR1 and CDR2 (germline): MDHEN, SYDVKM. As DNA, the CDR3 is TGTGCCAGCAGTTTGGATAGACCCTCCACCGGGGAGCTGTTTTTT. Its translation is CASSLDRPSTGELFF.

This clone was counted ten times or more. No conserved phenylalanine or tryptophan is present at the end of the CDR3, so a read error is the likely explanation. The limits of the CDR3 on the DNA are not certain, so only TCRdb's listed CDR3 is given. J is TRBJ2-6 and V is TRBV14. The CDR3 spans 11 residues, counting both ends. Germline V gives CDR1 SGHDN, CDR2 FVKESK. The CDR3 reads CASSQDYGPRR.

The chain has TRBV7-9 and TRBJ2-3, with TRBD2 matching over 10 bases. The J segment lost 3 bases and the V segment lost 6 bases, leaving 0 bases of the junction unmatched. This CDR3 is built from 13 residues. Germline loops: CDR1 SEHNR, CDR2 FQNEAQ (reference sequence). CDR3 in amino acids: CASRGLATDTQYF. CDR3 nucleotide sequence: TGTGCCAGCAGGGGACTAGCGACAGATACGCAGTATTTT.

The rearrangement uses TRBV2 and TRBJ2-7; 7 nucleotides align to TRBD1. Germline V gene data show CDR1 as SNHLY and CDR2 as FYNNEI. V lost 8 bases and J lost 1; bases outside the gene matches: 11. The CDR3 length is 15 residues. The CDR3 nucleotides read TGTGCCAGCCGAACCTCGACAGGGTGGTCCTACGAGCAGTACTTC. The encoded protein is CASRTSTGWSYEQYF.

V gene TRBV5-3 combines with J gene TRBJ2-2; no definite D call. TRBV5-3 is an open reading frame, and its role is uncertain. The V gene lost 4 bases and the J gene lost 5 bases, with 12 bases spanning the gap. The CDR3 has 14 residues. CDR3 sequence: CARSPGVSTGELFF. CDR3 DNA sequence: TGTGCCAGAAGCCCTGGGGTCTCTACCGGGGAGCTGTTTTTT.

This clone has only a few counts. V gene TRBV4-2 combines with J gene TRBJ1-5; D is ambiguous. With 1 base removed from V and 1 base from J, the gap between germline ends came to 5 bases. Per the germline V gene, CDR1 is LGHNA and CDR2 is YNFKEQ. The CDR3 consists of 14 residues. DNA for the CDR3: TGTGCCAGCAGCCAAGCCAGCAGCAATCAGCCCCAGCATTTT. Residues: CASSQASSNQPQHF.

This clone was seen ten or more times. The chain combines TRBV15 with TRBJ2-7; D uncertain. V was shortened by 0 bases and J by 2 bases, with 5 bases between the two germline ends. The length of the CDR3 is 13 residues. Germline V CDR1 and CDR2: LNHNV, YYDKDF (reference sequence). In DNA form, the CDR3 reads TGTGCCACCAGCAGAGATCTAACCTACGAGCAGTACTTC. Amino acids: CATSRDLTYEQYF.

The CDR3: CASSSGRGGYGYTF. CDR3 DNA: TGTGCCAGTAGCTCTGGCAGGGGAGGCTATGGCTACACCTTC. The rearrangement joins TRBV19 to TRBJ1-2; a weak D match, TRBD1 (6 bases). Trimming stripped 6 bases from V and 4 bases from J, with 15 bases between. Germline CDR1 reads LNHDA; CDR2 reads SQIVND (reference sequence). The CDR3 covers 14 residues.

The genes are TRBV18 and TRBJ1-3; D not certain. Trimming stripped 6 bases from V and 0 bases from J, with 12 bases between. The length of the CDR3 is 15 residues. The V gene's germline CDR1 is KGHSH and CDR2 LQKENI. The CDR3 loop reads CASSPGISSGNTIYF. Here the CDR3 DNA reads TGTGCCAGCTCCCCGGGGATAAGCTCTGGAAACACCATATATTTT.

J is TRBJ2-5 and V is TRBV7-2; D unclear. This CDR3 region has 14 residues. Germline loops: CDR1 SGHTA, CDR2 FQGNSA. V lost 2 bases, J lost 2 bases, and 9 bases lay in between. This CDR3 is CASSLRLEQETQYF. The CDR3, as DNA: TGTGCCAGCAGCTTAAGACTCGAACAAGAGACCCAGTACTTC.

The chain uses TRBV18 and TRBJ2-7, with D possibly being TRBD1 (7 bases). V was clipped by 3 bases and J by 5 bases, with 17 bases between them. This CDR3 is built from 15 residues. CDR1 and CDR2 (germline): KGHSH, LQKENI. The CDR3 DNA reads as TGTGCCAGCTCACCTACCCAAGGAGGGGGCCACGAGCAGTACTTC. Residues: CASSPTQGGGHEQYF.

About this clone: The sample contains more than one DNA sequence encoding this CDR3. CDR3 loop: CASGTLMNTEAFF. The CDR3, as DNA: TGTGCCAGCGGAACTCTCATGAACACTGAAGCTTTCTTT. The chain links TRBV2 to TRBJ1-1; unclear D gene. Trimming took off 8 bases at V and 0 bases at J, with 10 bases between the two ends. Germline CDR1 is SNHLY and CDR2 is FYNNEI. The CDR3 is made up of 13 amino acids.

The chain combines TRBV25-1 with TRBJ2-5, with D perhaps TRBD2 (6 bases). The J call may not be correct, given that the DNA end is closer to TRBJ2-7. Germline V CDR1 and CDR2: MGHDK, SYGVNS. This CDR3 is 16 amino acids long. CDR3 protein: CASSEGGTARNYEQYF. The CDR3 DNA sequence: TGTGCCAGCAGTGAAGGCGGGACTGCACGCAACTACGAGCAGTACTTC.

J is TRBJ1-2 and V is TRBV15; maybe TRBD1 (6 bases). The germline gives CDR1 LNHNV, CDR2 YYDKDF (reference sequence). There are 16 residues in the CDR3. The V and J ends lost 5 bases and 6 bases respectively, with 22 bases between them. Here the CDR3 DNA reads TGTGCCACCAGCCCGGGGGGGGGCGAAGGGTCTAATGGCTACACCTTC. Its translation is CATSPGGGEGSNGYTF.

The rearrangement uses TRBV5-8 and TRBJ2-7; TRBD1 aligns across 8 bases. CDR1 is SGHTS and CDR2 is YDEGEE in the germline V gene. The CDR3 has 15 residues. V dropped 7 bases and J dropped 3; count of bases not matched to a gene: 12. The CDR3 is CASPPSRDRNYEQYF. The CDR3 region has the DNA TGTGCCAGCCCACCTTCGCGGGACAGGAACTACGAGCAGTACTTC.

This clone was recorded once. This probably arose from a read error, given a far larger clone one base away. The rearrangement uses TRBV30 and TRBJ1-5; D is unclear. Germline values: CDR1 GTSNPN, CDR2 SVGIG (reference sequence). The CDR3 has 13 amino acids. The CDR3 spells CAWGVRVNQPQHF. CDR3 DNA: TGTGCCTGGGGTGTACGGGTCAATCAGCCCCAGCATTTT.

V is TRBV30 and J is TRBJ1-5; 8 bases are a match to TRBD1. Looked up from germline, CDR1 is GTSNPN and CDR2 is SVGIG (reference sequence). The CDR3 has 15 residues. V shed 2 bases, J shed 4 bases, and the junction held 7 bases outside the gene matches. The CDR3 loop reads CAWSLRTGPNQPQHF. CDR3 bases: TGTGCCTGGAGTTTACGGACAGGGCCAAATCAGCCCCAGCATTTT.

The count of this clone is one. A far bigger clonotype differs at one base, so this is likely a read error. The chain uses TRBV30 and TRBJ2-6, with D perhaps being TRBD1 or TRBD2 (5 bases each). The CDR3 length is 17 residues. CDR1 and CDR2 (germline): GTSNPN, SVGIG (reference sequence). CDR3 protein: CAWSRFGGLTGANILTF. The CDR3 DNA reads TGTGCCTGGAGCCGCTTTGGGGGTCTAACTGGGGCCAACATCCTGACTTTC.

The genes are TRBV30 and TRBJ2-5; TRBD1 matches at 11 bases. J gave up 4 bases and V 1 base, and 5 bases lay outside the gene matches. This CDR3 is built from 15 residues. Per germline, CDR1 GTSNPN and CDR2 SVGIG (reference sequence). DNA for the CDR3: TGTGCCTGGAGTGCCGGACAGGGGGCGCGAGAGACCCAGTACTTC. Amino acids: CAWSAGQGARETQYF.

Note on this clone: This probably arose from a read error, given a far larger clone one base away. V and J are TRBV4-3 and TRBJ2-2; TRBD2 aligns across 7 bases. The CDR3 contains 18 residues. The V gene's germline CDR1 is LGHNA and CDR2 YSLEER. V shed 1 base, J shed 4 bases, and the junction held 12 bases outside the gene matches. CDR3 nucleotides: TGCGCCAGCAGCCAAGTCGGGGCGGGAGCTTCGGGCACCGGGGAGCTGTTTTTT. This translates into CASSQVGAGASGTGELFF.

The chain recombines TRBV6-1 with TRBJ1-1, with TRBD1 identical over 9 bases. The V segment lost 5 bases and the J segment 5 bases; nucleotides outside the gene matches: 6. CDR3 length equals 14 residues. The V gene's germline CDR1 is MNHNS and CDR2 SASEGT. The CDR3 DNA is TGTGCCAGCAGTTCACAGGGGGCCGGGACTGAAGCTTTCTTT. Its translation is CASSSQGAGTEAFF.

On this clone itself: This may arise from a read error, as a much more abundant clone is one base away. V and J are TRBV6-5 and TRBJ2-5, with D unclear. V dropped 6 bases and J dropped 0 bases, with 5 bases sitting between them. This CDR3 contains 12 residues. Germline V CDR1 and CDR2: MNHEY, SVGAGI. In nucleotides, the CDR3 is TGTGCCAGCAGATCGTACCAAGAGACCCAGTACTTC. Translation gives CASRSYQETQYF.

This clone was observed a single time. This rearrangement joins TRBV15 to TRBJ2-7; 8 bases fit TRBD1. The CDR3 runs 14 residues. Germline V gene lookup returns CDR1 LNHNV and CDR2 YYDKDF (reference sequence). V shed 4 bases, J shed 3 bases, and the junction held 5 bases outside the gene matches. The CDR3 spells CATSTRDRYYEQYF. DNA for the CDR3: TGTGCCACCAGCACAAGGGACAGGTACTACGAGCAGTACTTC. The entire variable domain, with the rest obtained from reference TRBV15 and TRBJ2-7, is as follows: DAMVIQNPRYQVTQFGKPVTLSCSQTLNHNVMYWYQQKSSQAPKLLFHYYDKDFNNEADTPDNFQSRRPNTSFCFLDIRSPGLGDTAMYLCATSTRDRYYEQYFGPGTRLTVT.

The chain is built from TRBV28 and TRBJ1-1, with D hard to call. Germline V gene sequence: CDR1 MDHEN, CDR2 SYDVKM. Trimming removed 7 bases at V and 12 bases at J, with 21 bases between. This CDR3 has 13 residues. The CDR3 sequence: CASTLGSGSRPFF. The CDR3 bases are TGTGCCAGCACACTGGGCTCAGGCAGTAGACCTTTCTTT. Full variable domain (remainder filled in from reference TRBV28 and TRBJ1-1): DVKVTQSSRYLVKRTGEKVFLECVQDMDHENMFWYRQDPGLGLRLIYFSYDVKMKEKGDIPEGYSVSREKKERFSLILESASTNQTSMYLCASTLGSGSRPFFGQGTRLTVV.

A word on this clone: With only one base between it and a far larger clone, this is likely a read error. In the same sample, other DNA sequences code for this CDR3. The chain carries TRBV28 and TRBJ2-7, with 8 bases lining up with TRBD1. This CDR3 has 16 amino acids. Germline CDR1 MDHEN, CDR2 SYDVKM. V shed 7 bases and J 0 bases; nucleotides not matched to a gene: 11. DNA of the CDR3: TGTGCCAGCACTCCAGCCGGGACAGGCGCCTCCTACGAGCAGTACTTC. Amino acids: CASTPAGTGASYEQYF.

For the CDR3, the DNA is TGCGCCAGCAGCTCAACAGGGGGAGGGGAGGAGACCCAGTACTTC. This encodes CASSSTGGGEETQYF. This rearrangement joins TRBV5-1 to TRBJ2-5; D may be TRBD1 (8 bases). The CDR3 extends over 15 amino acids. Looked up from germline, CDR1 is SGHRS and CDR2 is YFSETQ. Trimming pared 3 bases from V and 5 bases from J, leaving 17 bases between.

On this clone: A read error is possible here, since a much larger clone lies one base away. V and J are TRBV15 and TRBJ2-5, with D tentatively TRBD2 (6 bases). This CDR3 is built from 13 residues. CDR1 and CDR2 (germline): LNHNV, YYDKDF (reference sequence). This chain's CDR3 is CTTARRVQETQYF. CDR3 coding DNA: TGTACCACCGCCCGGAGGGTGCAAGAGACCCAGTACTTC. The full variable domain, rest sourced from reference TRBV15 and TRBJ2-5, is DAMVIQNPRYQVTQFGKPVTLSCSQTLNHNVMYWYQQKSSQAPKLLFHYYDKDFNNEADTPDNFQSRRPNTSFCFLDIRSPGLGDTAMYLCTTARRVQETQYFGPGTRLLVL.